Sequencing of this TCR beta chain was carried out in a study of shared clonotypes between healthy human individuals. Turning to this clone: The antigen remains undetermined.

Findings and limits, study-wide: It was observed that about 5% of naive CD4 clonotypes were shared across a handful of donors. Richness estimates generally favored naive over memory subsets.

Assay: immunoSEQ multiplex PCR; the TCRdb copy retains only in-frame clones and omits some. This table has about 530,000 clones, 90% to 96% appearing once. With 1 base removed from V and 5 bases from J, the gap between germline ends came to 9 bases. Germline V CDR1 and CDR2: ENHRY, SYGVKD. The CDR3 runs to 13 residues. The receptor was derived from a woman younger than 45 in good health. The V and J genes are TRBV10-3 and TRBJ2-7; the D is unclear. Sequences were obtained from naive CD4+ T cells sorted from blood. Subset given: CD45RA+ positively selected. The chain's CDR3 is CAISEFEHHEQYF. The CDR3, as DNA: TGTGCCATCAGTGAGTTTGAGCATCACGAGCAGTACTTC.